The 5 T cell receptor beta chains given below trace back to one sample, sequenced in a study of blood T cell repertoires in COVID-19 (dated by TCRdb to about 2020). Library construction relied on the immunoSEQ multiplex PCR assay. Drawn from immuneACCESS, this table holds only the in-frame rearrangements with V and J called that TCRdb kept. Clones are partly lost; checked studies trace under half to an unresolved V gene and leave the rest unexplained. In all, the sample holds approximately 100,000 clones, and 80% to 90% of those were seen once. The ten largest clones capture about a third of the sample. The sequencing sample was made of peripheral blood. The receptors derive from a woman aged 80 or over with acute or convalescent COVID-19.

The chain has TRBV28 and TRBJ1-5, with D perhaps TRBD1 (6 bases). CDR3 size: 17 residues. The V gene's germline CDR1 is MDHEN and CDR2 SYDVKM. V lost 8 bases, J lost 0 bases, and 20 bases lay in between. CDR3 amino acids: CASLYARGVYSNQPQHF. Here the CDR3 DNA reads TGTGCCAGCCTCTATGCCAGGGGAGTGTATAGCAATCAGCCCCAGCATTTT. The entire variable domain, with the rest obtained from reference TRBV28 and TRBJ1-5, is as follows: DVKVTQSSRYLVKRTGEKVFLECVQDMDHENMFWYRQDPGLGLRLIYFSYDVKMKEKGDIPEGYSVSREKKERFSLILESASTNQTSMYLCASLYARGVYSNQPQHFGDGTRLSIL.

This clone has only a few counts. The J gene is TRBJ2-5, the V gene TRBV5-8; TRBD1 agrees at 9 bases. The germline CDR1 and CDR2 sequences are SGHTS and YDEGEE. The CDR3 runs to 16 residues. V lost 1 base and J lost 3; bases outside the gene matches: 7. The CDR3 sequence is CASSLRPGQGKETQYF. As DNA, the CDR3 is TGTGCCAGCAGCTTGCGCCCGGGACAGGGAAAAGAGACCCAGTACTTC.

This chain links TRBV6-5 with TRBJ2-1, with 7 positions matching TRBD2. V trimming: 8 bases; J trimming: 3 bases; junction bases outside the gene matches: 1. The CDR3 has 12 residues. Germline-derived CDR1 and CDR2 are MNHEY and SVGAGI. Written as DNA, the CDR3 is TGTGCCAGCCCTAGCGGCTACAATGAGCAGTTCTTC. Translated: CASPSGYNEQFF.

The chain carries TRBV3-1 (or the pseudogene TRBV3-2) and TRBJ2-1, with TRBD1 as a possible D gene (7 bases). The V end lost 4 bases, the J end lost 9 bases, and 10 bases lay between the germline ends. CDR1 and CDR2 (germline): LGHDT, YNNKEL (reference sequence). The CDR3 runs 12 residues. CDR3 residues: CASSRQGGEQFF. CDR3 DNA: TGTGCCAGCAGCCGACAGGGAGGTGAGCAGTTCTTC.

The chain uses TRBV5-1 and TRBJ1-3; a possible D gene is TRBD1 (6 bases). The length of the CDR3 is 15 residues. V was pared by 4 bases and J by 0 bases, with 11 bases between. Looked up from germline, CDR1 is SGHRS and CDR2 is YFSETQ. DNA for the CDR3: TGCGCCAGCAGCACCGGACAGTACTCTGGAAACACCATATATTTT. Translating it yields CASSTGQYSGNTIYF. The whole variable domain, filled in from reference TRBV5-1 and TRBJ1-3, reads KAGVTQTPRYLIKTRGQQVTLSCSPISGHRSVSWYQQTPGQGLQFLFEYFSETQRNKGNFPGRFSGRQFSNSRSEMNVSTLELGDSALYLCASSTGQYSGNTIYFGEGSWLTVV.